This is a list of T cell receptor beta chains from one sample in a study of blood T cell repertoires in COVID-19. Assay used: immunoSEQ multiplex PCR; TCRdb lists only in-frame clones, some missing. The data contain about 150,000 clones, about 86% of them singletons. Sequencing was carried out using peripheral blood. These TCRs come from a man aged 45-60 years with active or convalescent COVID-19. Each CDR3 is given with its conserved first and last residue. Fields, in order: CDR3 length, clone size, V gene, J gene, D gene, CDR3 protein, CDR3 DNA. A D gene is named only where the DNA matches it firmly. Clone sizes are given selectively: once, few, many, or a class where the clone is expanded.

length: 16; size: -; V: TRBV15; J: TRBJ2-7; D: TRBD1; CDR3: CATSRDMGQGAYEQYF; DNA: TGTGCCACCAGCAGAGATATGGGGCAGGGGGCCTACGAGCAGTACTTC
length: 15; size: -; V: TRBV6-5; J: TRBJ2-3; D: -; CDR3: CASSPLDSSTDTQYF; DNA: TGTGCCAGCAGTCCCCTCGACAGTTCCACAGATACGCAGTATTTT
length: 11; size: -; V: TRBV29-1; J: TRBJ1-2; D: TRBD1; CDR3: CSVRTGEGYTF; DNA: TGCAGCGTTCGGACAGGGGAAGGCTACACCTTC
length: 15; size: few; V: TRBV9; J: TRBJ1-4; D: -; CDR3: CASSVGPGVGEKLFF; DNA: TGTGCCAGCAGCGTAGGTCCGGGGGTGGGTGAAAAACTGTTTTTT
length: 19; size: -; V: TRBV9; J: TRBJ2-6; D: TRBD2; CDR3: CASSVRLAGGPSGANVLTF; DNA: TGTGCCAGCAGCGTCCGACTAGCGGGGGGGCCCAGTGGGGCCAACGTCCTGACTTTC
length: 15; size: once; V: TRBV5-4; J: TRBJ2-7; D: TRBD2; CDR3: CASSPGRGEWVEQYF; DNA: TGTGCCAGCAGCCCCGGTCGGGGGGAGTGGGTCGAGCAGTACTTC
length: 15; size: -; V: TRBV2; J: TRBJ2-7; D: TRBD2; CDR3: CASSVLRTSGREQYF; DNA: TGTGCCAGCAGTGTTCTCAGGACTAGCGGCAGGGAGCAGTACTTC
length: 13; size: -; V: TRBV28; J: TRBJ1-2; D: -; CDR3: CASSFQRKYGYTF; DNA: TGTGCCAGCAGTTTCCAGCGGAAGTATGGCTACACCTTC
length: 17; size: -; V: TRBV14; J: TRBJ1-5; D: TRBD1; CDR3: CASRLKDRDNSNQPQHF; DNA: TGTGCCAGCAGACTCAAAGACAGGGACAATAGCAATCAGCCCCAGCATTTT
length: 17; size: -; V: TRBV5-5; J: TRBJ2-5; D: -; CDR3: CASSLLTQGGSLETQYF; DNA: TGTGCCAGCAGCTTGTTGACTCAGGGAGGTAGTTTAGAGACCCAGTACTTC
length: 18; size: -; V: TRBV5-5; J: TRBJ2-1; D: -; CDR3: CASSLVLAPPNRYNEQFF; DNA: TGTGCCAGCAGCTTGGTACTAGCTCCTCCCAACCGATACAATGAGCAGTTCTTC
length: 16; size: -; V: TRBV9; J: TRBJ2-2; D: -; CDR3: CASSVVPSSYTGELFF; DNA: TGTGCCAGCAGCGTAGTCCCTAGCTCTTACACCGGGGAGCTGTTTTTT
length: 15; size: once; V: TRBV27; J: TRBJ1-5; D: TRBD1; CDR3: CASSFSGTADQPQHF; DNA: TGTGCCAGCAGTTTCTCCGGGACAGCTGATCAGCCCCAGCATTTT
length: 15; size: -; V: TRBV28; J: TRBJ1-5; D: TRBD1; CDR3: CASSPGQGRNQPQHF; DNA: TGTGCCAGCAGTCCCGGACAGGGGAGGAATCAGCCCCAGCATTTT
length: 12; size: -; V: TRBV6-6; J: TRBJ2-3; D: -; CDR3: CASSYGSDTQYF; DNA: TGTGCCAGCAGTTACGGCTCAGATACGCAGTATTTT
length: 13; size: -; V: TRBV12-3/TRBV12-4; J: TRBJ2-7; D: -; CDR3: CASSLGRDSKQYF; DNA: TGTGCCAGCAGTTTAGGGAGGGACAGTAAGCAGTACTTC
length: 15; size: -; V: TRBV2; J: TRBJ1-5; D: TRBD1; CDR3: CASRTGGASNQPQHF; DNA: TGTGCCAGCAGGACAGGGGGCGCGAGCAATCAGCCCCAGCATTTT
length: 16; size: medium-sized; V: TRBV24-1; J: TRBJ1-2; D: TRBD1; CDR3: CATSDPNGQGSYGYTF; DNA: TGTGCCACCAGTGACCCCAACGGACAGGGAAGCTATGGCTACACCTTC
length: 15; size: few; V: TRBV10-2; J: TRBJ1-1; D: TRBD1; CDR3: CASSPGQGAVTEAFF; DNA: TGCGCCAGCAGTCCCGGACAGGGGGCAGTCACTGAAGCTTTCTTT
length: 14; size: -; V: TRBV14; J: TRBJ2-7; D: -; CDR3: CASSPDGQTYEQYF; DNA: TGTGCCAGCAGCCCGGATGGACAGACCTACGAGCAGTACTTC
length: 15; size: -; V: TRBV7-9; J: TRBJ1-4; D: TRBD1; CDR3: CASRPNRGLSEKLFF; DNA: TGTGCCAGCAGGCCCAACAGGGGATTAAGCGAAAAACTGTTTTTT
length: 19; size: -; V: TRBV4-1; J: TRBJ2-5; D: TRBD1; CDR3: CASSQEVGTGNSGQETQYF; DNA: TGCGCCAGCAGCCAAGAAGTAGGGACAGGGAATTCGGGGCAAGAGACCCAGTACTTC